Below are 5 T cell receptor beta chains sequenced from a single sample in a study of shared T cell receptors in the human thymus. Clones were sequenced by immunoSEQ multiplex PCR, and TCRdb holds only the in-frame ones, with some missing. The sample holds some 700,000 clones, 80% to 90% seen once. This sample was also put to use in a study of human thymus T cells.

Sequenced: thymocytes. The receptor set was obtained from a girl in the first two years of life with a congenital heart defect.

This clone was counted once. Germline and junction disagree at one end, which may indicate a read error. The chain carries TRBV7-2 and TRBJ2-2; TRBD2 agrees at 11 bases. Germline V CDR1 and CDR2: SGHTA, FQGNSA. CDR3 length equals 19 residues. This CDR3 is CASSIALLAGGINTGELFF. CDR3 DNA sequence: TGTGCCAGCAGCATAGCCCTTCTAGCGGGGGGTATCAACACCGGGGAGCTGTTTTTT.

The chain recombines TRBV18 with TRBJ1-6, with TRBD1 as a possible D gene (6 bases). Germline loops: CDR1 KGHSH, CDR2 LQKENI. The CDR3 loop spans 15 amino acids. V was shortened by 3 bases and J by 6 bases, with 12 bases between the two germline ends. The CDR3 DNA follows: TGTGCCAGCTCACCGCGGCAGGGGCTTAATTCACCCCTCCACTTT. Protein sequence: CASSPRQGLNSPLHF.

This chain joins TRBV13 and TRBJ2-1; D gene ambiguous. The V gene lost 2 bases and the J gene lost 6 bases, with 5 bases spanning the gap. This CDR3 region has 12 residues. Germline CDR1 reads PRHDT; CDR2 reads FYEKMQ (reference sequence). The CDR3 DNA reads as TGTGCCAGCAGCTTATCTCCCAATGAGCAGTTCTTC. It specifies CASSLSPNEQFF.

The chain has TRBV5-1 and TRBJ1-6, with a possible D match to TRBD1 (6 bases). The CDR3 is made up of 16 amino acids. V lost 4 bases and J 4 bases, leaving 15 bases between the germline ends. CDR1 SGHRS and CDR2 YFSETQ come from the germline V gene. CDR3 sequence: CASSISGRGYNSPLHF. Here the CDR3 DNA reads TGCGCCAGCAGCATCTCGGGCAGGGGTTATAATTCACCCCTCCACTTT. Variable domain in full (rest from reference TRBV5-1 and TRBJ1-6): KAGVTQTPRYLIKTRGQQVTLSCSPISGHRSVSWYQQTPGQGLQFLFEYFSETQRNKGNFPGRFSGRQFSNSRSEMNVSTLELGDSALYLCASSISGRGYNSPLHFGNGTRLTVT.

This clone has more than one count but fewer than ten. This rearrangement joins TRBV5-6 to TRBJ1-4; 7 positions match TRBD1. This CDR3 spans 16 amino acids. V was pared by 2 bases and J by 8 bases, with 12 bases of the junction left unmatched. Germline assignment: CDR1 SGHDT and CDR2 YYEEEE. The CDR3 is CASSFDREPAGEKLFF. CDR3 coding DNA: TGTGCCAGCAGCTTTGACAGGGAACCCGCGGGGGAAAAACTGTTTTTT.